The TCR beta chain under discussion was sequenced for a study of cytomegalovirus exposure and HLA in healthy donors. As to this clone: What it recognizes is unknown.

Amplification used 60 Vbeta primers and 13 Jbeta primers. TCRdb's copy holds only in-frame clones and misses some; the assay was immunoSEQ multiplex PCR. The sample includes about 110,000 clones, 81% of them seen just once. CDR1 SGHVS and CDR2 FQNEAQ come from the germline V gene. V was pared by 5 bases and J by 1 base, with 7 bases of the junction left unmatched. This CDR3 region has 15 residues. The study's findings and limits: Sequencing likely caused a cluster of highly shared sequence variants. As a later analysis showed, several of the most significant clusters appeared to be linked to common viral pathogens. A prior analysis recorded that most TCR beta V segments were productive about 87% or about 30% of the time. The authors listed 150 or so TCR beta chains as cytomegalovirus-associated.

The origin of this receptor is a woman in her twenties or thirties in good health and CMV-seronegative. Sequences were obtained from PBMCs. The chain is built from TRBV7-8 and TRBJ1-2; 7 bases map to TRBD1. The CDR3 region is CASSNVQGHNYGYTF. CDR3 sequence (DNA): TGTGCCAGCAGCAACGTACAGGGGCATAACTATGGCTACACCTTC.